This section outlines one TCR beta chain sequence together with its context. The antigen remains undetermined. The sample is drawn from a study of cytomegalovirus exposure and HLA in healthy donors. Study-wide points: For TCR beta chains, V- and J-gene trimming was later linked to a missense DCLRE1C variant. The study listed roughly 160 cytomegalovirus-associated TCR beta chains. Generally TCR sequences proved uncommon, though certain public TCRs appeared in numerous donors. Common viral pathogens were later found to be apparently linked to several of the most significant clusters.

Use of 60 Vbeta and 13 Jbeta primers characterized the PCR. Sequencing used immunoSEQ multiplex PCR; TCRdb keeps in-frame clones, though not all of them. The top ten clones hold approximately 8% of a sample with over 150,000 clones, roughly 83% of them seen once. The origin of this receptor is a man under 40 in good health and CMV-seropositive. The sequencing input was PBMCs.

The CDR3 region has the DNA TGTGCCAGCAGCTGGGGGACAGGGGTTAATGAAAAACTGTTTTTT. Translating it yields CASSWGTGVNEKLFF. V and J are TRBV5-5 and TRBJ1-4; 10 nucleotides match TRBD1. The CDR3 spans 15 residues. The V segment lost 3 bases and the J segment 4 bases; nucleotides outside the gene matches: 3. Per the germline V gene, CDR1 is SGHKS and CDR2 is YYEKEE (reference sequence).